Presented here are 3 T cell receptor beta chains from one specimen sequenced in a study of cytomegalovirus exposure and HLA in healthy donors. Primers for the PCR totalled 60 Vbeta and 13 Jbeta. Assay: immunoSEQ multiplex PCR; the TCRdb copy retains only in-frame clones and omits some. The sample features about 120,000 clones, with less than 4.5% in its top ten. The sequencing sample was made of PBMCs. The receptor source for this set is a man aged 25 to 40 in good health and CMV-seronegative.

The chain has TRBV7-9 and TRBJ1-6; the D is unclear. V lost 1 base to trimming and J lost 9 bases, with 7 bases between them. The CDR3 loop spans 13 amino acids. Germline assignment: CDR1 SEHNR and CDR2 FQNEAQ (reference sequence). In DNA form, the CDR3 reads TGTGCCAGCAGCTTAGGAACCGGTTCACCCCTCCACTTT. Amino acids: CASSLGTGSPLHF.

Concerning this clone itself: At one end, the junction sequence differs from germline, possibly due to a read error. The J gene is TRBJ1-3, the V gene TRBV2; 9 bases are shared with TRBD1. This CDR3 has 13 residues. The germline CDR1 and CDR2 sequences are SNHLY and FYNNEI. The CDR3 spells CANNQGTGSVYDF. The CDR3 DNA follows: TGTGCCAACAACCAAGGGACAGGGAGCGTCTACGATTTT. Full variable domain (outside the CDR3, taken from reference TRBV2 and TRBJ1-3): EPEVTQTPSHQVTQMGQEVILRCVPISNHLYFYWYRQILGQKVEFLVSFYNNEISEKSEIFDDQFSVERPDGSNFTLKIRSTKLEDSAMYFCANNQGTGSVYDFGEGSWLTVV.

The chain carries TRBV28 and TRBJ2-1; 11 nucleotides align to TRBD2. This CDR3 is built from 17 residues. The germline V gene encodes CDR1 MDHEN and CDR2 SYDVKM. J was trimmed by 5 bases and V by 1 base; bases with no gene match: 7. The CDR3 reads CASSLSRTSGFNNEQFF. The CDR3 DNA is TGTGCCAGCAGTTTATCTCGGACTAGCGGGTTTAACAATGAGCAGTTCTTC. Filled out from reference TRBV28 and TRBJ2-1, the complete variable domain reads DVKVTQSSRYLVKRTGEKVFLECVQDMDHENMFWYRQDPGLGLRLIYFSYDVKMKEKGDIPEGYSVSREKKERFSLILESASTNQTSMYLCASSLSRTSGFNNEQFFGPGTRLTVL.